This note documents a single TCR beta chain sequence. These data come from a study of regulatory T cells in long-lasting Graves disease. Through Arm-PCR of CDR3 regions and iRepertoire HTBI primers, TCR beta libraries were built. TCRdb ran MiXCR on the multiplex PCR reads and lists one entry per CDR3 protein. The table records 400,000 to 450,000 distinct CDR3 sequences, roughly a quarter of them present only once. Time point meaning: persistent/refractory GD, antithyroid drugs over 5 years with positive TRAb. The TCR library was made from RNA that had been extracted from PBMCs in TRIzol. The V end lost 0 bases, the J end lost 5 bases, and 2 bases lay between the germline ends. Germline-derived CDR1 and CDR2 are SGHAT and FQDESV (reference sequence). The CDR3 is 12 residues long.

The chain is built from TRBV11-1 and TRBJ2-1; no clear D gene. The specimen was peripheral blood mononuclear cells (PBMCs), collected when the disease was refractory, from a patient treated with antithyroid drugs. The origin of this receptor is a female donor with Graves disease. For the CDR3, the DNA is TGTGCCAGCAGCTTAGCCCACAATGAGCAGTTCTTC. This gives the protein CASSLAHNEQFF.